This T cell receptor beta chain was documented in a study of molecular identifiers for immune sequencing clone quantification. Study overall: Replicate experiments divided RNA from about 20,000 or 100,000 naive CD8 cells into five parts and sequenced four. General observations from the study: Jurkat TCR RNA spiked in from one cell reportedly remained identifiable amid approximately 1 million naive cells.

Naive CD8 T cell sorting was performed on the CD8+CD4-CCR7+CD45RA+ phenotype. The CDR3 has 17 amino acids. CDR1 and CDR2 from the germline V gene are ENHRY and SYGVKD. Trimming stripped 0 bases from V and 0 bases from J, with 12 bases between. About this clonotype itself: Its matching antigen is unknown. The CDR3 does not close with the conserved phenylalanine or tryptophan, likely indicating a read error.

Previously reported methods and listed TCR primers produced the bulk TCR libraries. MiXCR, applied by TCRdb to the PCR reads, yields one record per CDR3 protein. The sample shows about 510,000 distinct CDR3 sequences, about 20% of them seen only once. The chain couples TRBV10-3 to TRBJ1-5; D remains unclear. Specimen: naive CD8+ T cells from blood, with Jurkat cell RNA spiked in. Subset given: FACS-sorted CD8+CD4-CCR7+CD45RA+ naive T cells. The receptor was isolated from a human donor in good health. Some libraries in this study had Jurkat cell RNA spiked in. CDR3 in DNA: TGTGCCATCAGTGAGTCGTCCAGGACCTATAGCAATCAGCCCCAGCATCTT. Encoded protein: CAISESSRTYSNQPQHL.